This T cell receptor (beta chain) was identified in a study of T-cell memory formation after mild COVID-19. General observations from the study: Memory sampled before infection contained some responding clones, suggesting cross-reactive memory joined. Second-wave clones peaking on day 37 lacked confirmed SARS-CoV-2 specificity. Day 15 to 85 contracting clones showed balanced CD4/CD8; day 15 to 37 expanders favored CD4+.

Deletions cut 1 base from V and 4 bases from J, with 11 bases between. CDR1 SGHDT and CDR2 YYEEEE come from the germline V gene. This CDR3 contains 14 residues. Comments on this clonotype: Its antigen is currently unknown.

TCRdb reanalysed the 5' RACE reads using MiXCR and keeps one entry per CDR3 protein. The sample lists 150,000 to 200,000 distinct CDR3 sequences, 15% to 20% occurring once. The chain is built from TRBV5-6 and TRBJ1-2; no reliable D call. Sequencing used PBMCs or a T cell subset sorted from them (not recorded which). This receptor was identified in a man aged 18 to 29 who had mild COVID-19 (a few samples of this study predate the infection). Cell type and time point are not known. In DNA form, the CDR3 reads TGTGCCAGCAGCTTGAGGCAGGAGGGCTATGGCTACACCTTC. Protein: CASSLRQEGYGYTF.